The 25 T cell receptor beta chains presented below share a single source sample, sequenced in a study of blood T cells in healthy people across ages (dated by TCRdb to between 2015 and 2017). Libraries were built with 5' RACE. These reads were obtained on an Illumina HiSeq 2500. A second PCR of about 6 to 11 cycles was performed with a sample-barcoded 5' primer and a J-beta primer mix. TCRdb reprocessed the public reads (quality trimming at Q25 with fastp, clone calling with MiXCR) and kept in-frame beta chains. Each CDR3 protein gets just one entry, which takes the most common genes and DNA from the rows behind it. The sample table holds more than 800,000 distinct CDR3 sequences, of which more than 25% were seen once. The ten biggest clones cover 17% of the sample. Sequencing input: blood. These receptors were taken from a woman aged 80 or older in good health.

This clonotype was detected many times. The rearrangement joins TRBV20-1 to TRBJ2-1, with 11 bases fitting TRBD2. Germline values: CDR1 DFQATT, CDR2 SNEGSKA (reference sequence). The CDR3 is made up of 14 amino acids. Trimming at V came to 1 base and at J to 10 bases, leaving 6 bases not matched to a gene. Here the CDR3 reads CSARVSGGAREQFF. The CDR3 DNA reads as TGCAGTGCTAGAGTTAGCGGGGGGGCACGGGAGCAGTTCTTC.

This clonotype was observed once. The chain couples TRBV2 to TRBJ2-2; TRBD1 agrees at 7 bases. The CDR3 sequence is 15 residues long. CDR1 is SNHLY, CDR2 FYNNEI, per germline. Trimming cost V 7 bases and J 4 bases; bases outside gene matches: 9. The DNA of the CDR3 is TGTGCCAGCACCAGCTCGACAGGGCGCACCGGGGAGCTGTTTTTT. Translating it yields CASTSSTGRTGELFF.

This chain uses TRBV7-2 with TRBJ1-3, with 8 bases identical to TRBD1. Germline CDR1 and CDR2: SGHTA and FQGNSA. The trim removed 5 bases at V and 0 bases at J, leaving 3 bases unmatched. This CDR3 spans 15 amino acids. The CDR3 sequence is CASSRTGTSGNTIYF. For the CDR3, the DNA is TGTGCCAGCAGCCGGACAGGGACCTCTGGAAACACCATATATTTT.

At least ten counts were recorded for this clonotype. The chain links TRBV20-1 to TRBJ2-6, with 9 bases identical to TRBD1. V lost 2 bases and J lost 0; bases outside the gene matches: 8. In germline, CDR1 is DFQATT, CDR2 SNEGSKA (reference sequence). The CDR3 runs 18 residues. The CDR3 nucleotides are TGCAGTGCTAGACTTCCGGACAGGGGTCGCTCTGGGGCCAACGTCCTGACTTTC. Its protein is CSARLPDRGRSGANVLTF.

This rearrangement joins TRBV6-1 to TRBJ2-6; D gene unclear. The CDR3 is 13 residues long. Germline-derived CDR1 and CDR2 are MNHNS and SASEGT. V lost 3 bases, J lost 5 bases, and 5 bases lay in between. CDR3 in DNA: TGTGCCAGCAGTGAGAGCAGGGCCAACGTCCTGACTTTC. Protein: CASSESRANVLTF.

Concerning this clonotype itself: This could be a read error, since a much larger clone is one nucleotide away. The J gene is TRBJ2-7, the V gene TRBV20-1; possibly TRBD2 for D (6 bases). The CDR3 length is 14 residues. Germline assignment: CDR1 DFQATT and CDR2 SNEGSKA (reference sequence). V was clipped by 2 bases and J by 4 bases, with 15 bases between them. CDR3 protein: CSARYRRGLYEQYF. In DNA form, the CDR3 reads TGCAGTGCTAGATACCGGCGGGGCCTGTACGAGCAGTACTTC.

The chain is built from TRBV10-3 and TRBJ1-1; D perhaps matches TRBD1 (5 bases). V gave up 5 bases and J gave up 4 bases, with 14 bases separating them. CDR1 and CDR2 from the germline V gene are ENHRY and SYGVKD. The CDR3 sequence is 14 residues long. The CDR3 nucleotides read TGTGCCATCAGTACGGGGCAGGCGCCCACTGAAGCTTTCTTT. This translates into CAISTGQAPTEAFF.

This clonotype is a singleton in its sample. The J gene is TRBJ2-4, the V gene TRBV7-2; TRBD2 aligns across 10 bases. The germline V gene encodes CDR1 SGHTA and CDR2 FQGNSA. There are 18 residues in the CDR3. Trimming took 3 bases from V and 2 from J; bases not matched to a gene: 10. The CDR3 DNA follows: TGTGCCAGCAGCTTGGGCCAGCGGGGGGGCCTGTCCAAAAACATTCAGTACTTC. Its translation is CASSLGQRGGLSKNIQYF.

This clonotype was seen repeatedly, ten times or more. The chain carries TRBV20-1 and TRBJ2-1; D may be TRBD2 (6 bases). V was clipped by 4 bases and J by 7 bases, with 26 bases between them. Germline CDR1 reads DFQATT; CDR2 reads SNEGSKA (reference sequence). The CDR3 runs to 17 residues. The CDR3 coding sequence is TGCAGTGCTAAGTCCCCGAGACTAGACCCCTTAACGAATGAGCAGTTCTTC. It is translated as CSAKSPRLDPLTNEQFF.

The V call is TRBV28, the J call TRBJ1-2, with a possible D match to TRBD1 (6 bases). V lost 9 bases, J lost 4 bases, and 30 bases lay in between. Germline lookup yields CDR1 MDHEN and CDR2 SYDVKM. This CDR3 spans 18 amino acids. The CDR3 DNA sequence: TGTGCCAGTACAGTCGACTTCGGCGGCCGGGGGCGGGCCTATGGCTACACCTTC. Residues: CASTVDFGGRGRAYGYTF.

Regarding this clonotype: A much larger clone sits a single nucleotide away, making a read error possible. This chain joins TRBV3-1 and TRBJ1-2; D unresolved. V was shortened by 11 bases and J by 2 bases, with 18 bases between the two germline ends. CDR1 and CDR2 from the germline V gene are LGHDT and YNNKEL (reference sequence). CDR3 length: 14 amino acids. The DNA of the CDR3 is TGTGCCGGCACCAAAGAAGGGAGCAACTATGGCTACACCTTC. It encodes CAGTKEGSNYGYTF.

This clonotype was observed once. A much more abundant neighbour one base away suggests this may be a read error. The chain combines TRBV28 with TRBJ2-1, with a tentative D call TRBD2 (5 bases). V was clipped by 6 bases and J by 5 bases, with 20 bases between them. The CDR3 runs 16 residues. Germline CDR1 MDHEN, CDR2 SYDVKM. The CDR3 is CASSPRTGGLHNEQFF. In nucleotides, the CDR3 is TGTGCCAGCAGCCCCCGGACTGGCGGTTTGCACAATGAGCAGTTCTTC.

This clonotype appeared many times. The rearrangement links TRBV12-3 or TRBV12-4 to TRBJ2-3; D uncertain. The V and J ends lost 5 bases and 4 bases respectively, with 13 bases between them. CDR3 length: 14 amino acids. The CDR3 bases are TGTGCCAGCAGTCAGGTCGGTCTAGCAGATACGCAGTATTTT. Amino acid sequence: CASSQVGLADTQYF.

Note on this clonotype: A much more abundant neighbour one base away suggests this may be a read error. The rearrangement uses TRBV12-3 or TRBV12-4 and TRBJ2-3, with 7 bases lining up with TRBD2. The CDR3 sequence is 16 residues long. The trim removed 6 bases at V and 0 bases at J, leaving 9 bases unmatched. CDR3 protein: CASSLGVGGSTDTQYF. The CDR3 nucleotides read TGTGCCAGCAGCCTAGGGGTGGGAGGGAGCACAGATACGCAGTATTTT.

The chain employs TRBV3-1 and TRBJ2-3; 13 bases fit TRBD2. V gave up 4 bases and J gave up 0 bases; unmatched junction bases: 10. This CDR3 has 19 amino acids. In germline, CDR1 is LGHDT, CDR2 YNNKEL (reference sequence). The CDR3 region has the DNA TGTGCCAGCAGCCGTTCGACTAGCGGGGGGCTATTTAGCACAGATACGCAGTATTTT. Translating it yields CASSRSTSGGLFSTDTQYF.

The chain combines TRBV5-6 with TRBJ2-7, with D unresolved. Trimming shortened V by 0 bases and J by 4 bases, and 11 bases separated the two germline ends. The CDR3 loop spans 14 amino acids. In germline, CDR1 is SGHDT, CDR2 YYEEEE. CDR3 in amino acids: CASSLEVTSYEQYF. The CDR3 bases are TGTGCCAGCAGCTTGGAGGTAACTTCATACGAGCAGTACTTC. The full variable domain, in which reference TRBV5-6 and TRBJ2-7 provide the parts outside the CDR3, is DAGVTQSPTHLIKTRGQQVTLRCSPKSGHDTVSWYQQALGQGPQFIFQYYEEEERQRGNFPDRFSGHQFPNYSSELNVNALLLGDSALYLCASSLEVTSYEQYFGPGTRLTVT.

To note about this clonotype: With a much larger clone just one base away, this may be a read error. This sequence joins TRBV5-1 and TRBJ2-5, with 10 bases identical to TRBD1. The V and J ends lost 4 bases and 11 bases, in that order; junction bases with no gene match: 17. The CDR3 contains 16 residues. Germline CDR1 and CDR2: SGHRS and YFSETQ. CDR3: CASSLRGQGTYNEQYF. CDR3 DNA: TGCGCCAGCAGCCTAAGGGGACAGGGGACATACAATGAGCAGTACTTC.

J is TRBJ1-6 and V is TRBV5-1; 8 bases fit TRBD1. CDR3 length equals 16 residues. With 4 bases clipped from V and 7 bases from J, the junction kept 10 bases outside the gene matches. Germline CDR1 SGHRS, CDR2 YFSETQ. CDR3 DNA sequence: TGCGCCAGCAGCAAGACAGGGGCCCCCGAAAATTCACCCCTCCACTTT. This gives the protein CASSKTGAPENSPLHF.

This clonotype appeared a single time. A much larger clone differs by one base, so this may be a read error. The rearrangement uses TRBV10-3 and TRBJ1-4; no definite D call. Germline V gene data show CDR1 as ENHRY and CDR2 as SYGVKD. This CDR3 is 16 amino acids long. V lost 0 bases and J lost 3, with 11 bases in between. The CDR3 DNA sequence: TGTGCCATCAGTGAGTCGCGTGGTATTGCTAATGAAAAACTGTTTTTT. Its translation is CAISESRGIANEKLFF.

The chain couples TRBV24-1 to TRBJ1-5; D remains ambiguous. CDR3 length: 15 amino acids. Germline V gene lookup returns CDR1 KGHDR and CDR2 SFDVKD. V dropped 3 bases and J dropped 4 bases, with 12 bases sitting between them. The CDR3, as DNA: TGTGCCACCAGTGATAAAAGGGTTAGGAATCAGCCCCAGCATTTT. It translates to CATSDKRVRNQPQHF.

Ten or more counts support this clonotype. The chain is built from TRBV24-1 and TRBJ2-5; 8 bases agree with TRBD1. V dropped 4 bases and J dropped 5; count of bases not matched to a gene: 8. The CDR3 runs 15 residues. CDR1 KGHDR and CDR2 SFDVKD come from the germline V gene. CDR3 amino acids: CATSESGQGGETQYF. CDR3 DNA: TGTGCCACCAGTGAATCCGGACAGGGAGGCGAGACCCAGTACTTC.

The sample holds many counts of this clonotype. This rearrangement joins TRBV12-3 or TRBV12-4 to TRBJ2-3, with D unresolved. CDR3 size: 14 residues. Trimming stripped 6 bases from V and 0 bases from J, with 10 bases between. This chain's CDR3 is CASSLRVSTDTQYF. CDR3 in DNA: TGTGCCAGCAGCTTAAGAGTTAGCACAGATACGCAGTATTTT.

Concerning this clonotype: This could be a read error, since a much larger clone is one nucleotide away. V is TRBV25-1 and J is TRBJ2-7; D call uncertain. Per the germline V gene, CDR1 is MGHDK and CDR2 is SYGVNS. Between the trimmed V and J ends, which lost 6 bases and 7 bases, there was a span of 25 bases. This CDR3 is built from 16 residues. The CDR3 region is CASRGLTASTYNEQYF. CDR3 nucleotides: TGTGCCAGCAGGGGTCTTACAGCGTCCACTTACAATGAGCAGTACTTC.

This chain connects TRBV6-6 to TRBJ2-7; either TRBD1 or TRBD2 may fit D (5 bases each). CDR3 size: 13 residues. Germline V lookup: CDR1 MNHNY, CDR2 SVGAGI (reference sequence). V lost 0 bases, J lost 3 bases, and 6 bases lay in between. The CDR3 DNA reads TGTGCCAGCAGTTACTCGGGGGACTACGAGCAGTACTTC. Its translation: CASSYSGDYEQYF.

This clonotype has only a few counts. The chain couples TRBV5-1 to TRBJ1-2, with 7 bases identical to TRBD1. V shed 4 bases, J shed 7 bases, and the junction held 13 bases outside the gene matches. Germline V gene data show CDR1 as SGHRS and CDR2 as YFSETQ. The CDR3 totals 15 residues. Here the CDR3 DNA reads TGCGCCAGCAGCCTCCGTTGGGACAGCTTGTCTGGCTACACCTTC. This translates into CASSLRWDSLSGYTF.